What follows is one T cell receptor (beta chain) and its context. This sample was included in a study of cytomegalovirus exposure and HLA in healthy donors. The CDR3 is 14 residues long. Per the germline V gene, CDR1 is MDHEN and CDR2 is SYDVKM. Unmatched junction bases numbered 8, after V lost 5 bases and J lost 7 bases. Primers for the PCR totalled 60 Vbeta and 13 Jbeta. Clones were read by immunoSEQ multiplex PCR, and TCRdb kept only the in-frame ones, dropping some. The repertoire holds tens of thousands of clones, 65% to 85% seen once, with approximately 2.3% in the top ten. This clonotype was obtained from a man aged 18 to 29 in good health and CMV-seronegative. The specimen was PBMCs. The chain combines TRBV28 with TRBJ1-5; 7 positions agree with TRBD1. CDR3 protein: CASSVTGDGQPQHF. In nucleotides, the CDR3 is TGTGCCAGCAGTGTCACAGGGGATGGGCAGCCCCAGCATTTT.